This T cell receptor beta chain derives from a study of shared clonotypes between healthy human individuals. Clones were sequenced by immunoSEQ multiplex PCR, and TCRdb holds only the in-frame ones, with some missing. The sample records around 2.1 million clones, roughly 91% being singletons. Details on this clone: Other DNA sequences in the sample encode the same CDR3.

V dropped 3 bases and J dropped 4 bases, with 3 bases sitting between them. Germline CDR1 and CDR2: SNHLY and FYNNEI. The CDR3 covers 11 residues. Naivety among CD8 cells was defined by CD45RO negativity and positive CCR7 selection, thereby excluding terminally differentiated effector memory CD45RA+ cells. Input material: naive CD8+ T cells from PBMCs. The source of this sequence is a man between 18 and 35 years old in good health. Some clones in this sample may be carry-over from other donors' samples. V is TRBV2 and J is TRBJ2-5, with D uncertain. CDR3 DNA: TGTGCCAGCAGTGAGAGAGAGACCCAGTACTTC. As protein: CASSERETQYF.